The clone carrying this T cell receptor beta chain was seen more than once but under ten times. Its antigen is unknown. Germline loops: CDR1 SEHNR, CDR2 FQNEAQ (reference sequence). This CDR3 comprises 12 residues. Trimming removed 2 bases from V and 4 bases from J, with 6 bases in between. This record belongs to a study of CD8 T cells in ankylosing spondylitis. Findings and limits, study-wide: According to the report, clones linked to the disease were significantly enriched in matched synovial fluid samples taken from ankylosing spondylitis patients. Seemingly characteristic of ankylosing spondylitis blood was a TCR beta motif consisting of roughly 8 highly homologous variants.

With molecular barcodes, quantitative 5'-RACE was used to make the TCR beta libraries. TCRdb reanalysed the 5' RACE reads using MiXCR and keeps one entry per CDR3 protein. The top ten hold less than 35% of the sample, which has 270,000 or so distinct CDR3 sequences, 18% seen once. Material for sequencing was blood, either unsorted or a sorted T cell fraction (not recorded which). The TCR comes from a male donor with ankylosing spondylitis or in good health (not recorded which). The rearrangement links TRBV7-9 to TRBJ2-7; D is possibly TRBD2 (5 bases). The CDR3, as DNA: TGTGCCAGCAGCTTACGGAGGTACGAGCAGTACTTC. As protein: CASSLRRYEQYF.